The next 29 T cell receptor beta chains were all read from a single sample in a study of Tregs in tolerant kidney transplant recipients. Here immunoSEQ multiplex PCR was the method, and the copy in TCRdb shows in-frame clones only, minus some. The sample yields 69,000 or so clones, about 89% seen once. Sequencing used CD4+ T cells from blood, obtained before the transplant. These receptors were collected from a human donor who received a combined kidney and bone marrow transplant.

The genes are TRBV2 and TRBJ1-3, with TRBD1 matching over 7 bases. Germline V CDR1 and CDR2: SNHLY, FYNNEI. V lost 6 bases, J lost 0 bases, and 2 bases stayed unmatched. The CDR3 totals 14 residues. In DNA form, the CDR3 reads TGTGCCAGCAGGGGGGACAGCTCTGGAAACACCATATATTTT. Amino acids: CASRGDSSGNTIYF. The full variable domain, completed using reference TRBV2 and TRBJ1-3, is EPEVTQTPSHQVTQMGQEVILRCVPISNHLYFYWYRQILGQKVEFLVSFYNNEISEKSEIFDDQFSVERPDGSNFTLKIRSTKLEDSAMYFCASRGDSSGNTIYFGEGSWLTVV.

This clone was seen only once. J is TRBJ2-1 and V is TRBV5-1; D call uncertain. This CDR3 comprises 12 residues. V was cut by 0 bases and J by 7 bases, with 5 bases left in between. Germline CDR1 reads SGHRS; CDR2 reads YFSETQ. The DNA for the CDR3 is TGCGCCAGCAGCTTGGCCCGGAATGAGCAGTTCTTC. Amino acid sequence: CASSLARNEQFF.

This chain joins TRBV27 and TRBJ2-7, with TRBD2 matching 8 bases. V lost 5 bases to trimming and J lost 0 bases; unmatched junction nucleotides: 3. Germline values: CDR1 MNHEY, CDR2 SMNVEV (reference sequence). The CDR3 is 14 residues long. CDR3 bases: TGTGCCAGCAGTAGGGCGGGAGGCTCCTACGAGCAGTACTTC. This translates into CASSRAGGSYEQYF.

This clone was seen a single time. This sequence joins TRBV23-1 and TRBJ1-1; D may be TRBD1 (6 bases). Being an ORF, TRBV23-1 has a function that is uncertain. This CDR3 is 13 amino acids long. Trimming pared 0 bases from V and 4 bases from J, leaving 6 bases between. The CDR3 here is CASSQSGATEAFF. The CDR3 bases are TGCGCCAGCAGTCAATCGGGGGCCACTGAAGCTTTCTTT.

The gene calls are TRBV29-1 and TRBJ2-3; 7 bases match TRBD2. The CDR3 runs 14 residues. Germline CDR1 reads SQVTM; CDR2 reads ANQGSEA. The trim removed 4 bases at V and 2 bases at J, leaving 6 bases unmatched. The CDR3 spells CSVVAGAITDTQYF. In DNA form, the CDR3 reads TGCAGCGTTGTTGCGGGAGCGATCACAGATACGCAGTATTTT.

The CDR3 protein is CASSAPAGGVYEQYF. The CDR3 bases are TGTGCCAGCAGTGCCCCAGCTGGCGGGGTCTACGAGCAGTACTTC. The V gene is TRBV25-1, the J gene TRBJ2-5; D is perhaps TRBD2 (6 bases). The end of the DNA fits TRBJ2-7 better, so the J call may be wrong. The length of the CDR3 is 15 residues. Per germline, CDR1 MGHDK and CDR2 SYGVNS.

The V and J genes are TRBV28 and TRBJ1-2; D is perhaps TRBD1 (5 bases). The CDR3 contains 14 residues. V was shortened by 6 bases and J by 2 bases, with 13 bases between the two germline ends. Germline V gives CDR1 MDHEN, CDR2 SYDVKM. The CDR3 region has the DNA TGTGCCAGCAGCCCCGACAGACTCAACTATGGCTACACCTTC. Translating it yields CASSPDRLNYGYTF.

The chain couples TRBV27 to TRBJ2-1; 7 bases are shared with TRBD2. J was trimmed by 11 bases and V by 5 bases; bases with no gene match: 3. The CDR3 runs to 11 residues. The V gene's germline CDR1 is MNHEY and CDR2 SMNVEV (reference sequence). CDR3 residues: CASSRAGKQFF. CDR3 nucleotides: TGTGCCAGCAGTCGAGCGGGAAAGCAGTTCTTC.

This chain connects TRBV29-1 to TRBJ1-2, with D unclear. In germline, CDR1 is SQVTM, CDR2 ANQGSEA. V dropped 4 bases and J dropped 0 bases, with 12 bases sitting between them. CDR3 size: 14 residues. This CDR3 reads CSVVPPRANYGYTF. In DNA form, the CDR3 reads TGCAGCGTTGTCCCCCCCCGGGCTAACTATGGCTACACCTTC.

The V call is TRBV2, the J call TRBJ2-7, with 10 positions matching TRBD1. Germline V CDR1 and CDR2: SNHLY, FYNNEI. Trimming cost V 5 bases and J 9 bases; bases outside gene matches: 13. The CDR3 is made up of 15 amino acids. The CDR3 here is CASSKQTGGNVGQYF. The CDR3 region has the DNA TGTGCCAGCAGTAAACAGACAGGGGGCAATGTGGGGCAGTACTTC.

Details on this clone: Its ends do not fully match the called genes, so a read error is possible. The V and J genes are TRBV7-8 and TRBJ1-1; 8 positions match TRBD1. Germline CDR1 is SGHVS and CDR2 is FQNEAQ. The CDR3 is 14 residues long. Written as DNA, the CDR3 is TGTGCCAGCAGCTTCACCGACAGGGGCGGGCGTCTCCTGTTT. Protein product: CASSFTDRGGRLLF.

The V gene is TRBV19, the J gene TRBJ2-7, with TRBD2 matching over 10 bases. This CDR3 region has 14 residues. Trimming at V came to 7 bases and at J to 6 bases, leaving 9 bases not matched to a gene. Per the germline V gene, CDR1 is LNHDA and CDR2 is SQIVND (reference sequence). The CDR3: CASTRLAGLGEQYF. The CDR3 DNA sequence: TGTGCCAGTACCAGACTAGCGGGTCTGGGCGAGCAGTACTTC.

V and J are TRBV5-1 and TRBJ1-5; 8 bases fit TRBD1. The CDR3 totals 15 residues. V lost 4 bases, J lost 1 base, and 4 bases stayed unmatched. CDR1 SGHRS and CDR2 YFSETQ come from the germline V gene. CDR3 region: CASSPTGESNQPQHF. The CDR3 bases are TGCGCCAGCAGCCCGACAGGGGAAAGCAATCAGCCCCAGCATTTT.

DNA for the CDR3: TGTGCCAGCAGCTTAGGTCGGAAGGGGCAAGAGACCCAGTACTTC. This sequence encodes CASSLGRKGQETQYF. The chain recombines TRBV11-3 with TRBJ2-5; a weak D match, TRBD1 (5 bases). V was shortened by 1 base and J by 2 bases, with 11 bases between the two germline ends. The CDR3 is made up of 15 amino acids. CDR1 is SGHNT, CDR2 YENEEA, per germline.

This rearrangement joins TRBV18 to TRBJ2-7; TRBD2 matches 14 bases. V shed 0 bases, J shed 6 bases, and the junction held 4 bases outside the gene matches. The CDR3 has 16 amino acids. Germline CDR1 is KGHSH and CDR2 is LQKENI. The CDR3 DNA follows: TGTGCCAGCTCACCACCCTCCGGACTAGCGGGAGGCGAGCAGTACTTC. The encoded protein is CASSPPSGLAGGEQYF.

The J gene is TRBJ2-7, the V gene TRBV4-2; tentative D call: TRBD1 (5 bases). The CDR3 covers 12 residues. CDR1 and CDR2 (germline): LGHNA, YNFKEQ. Trimming pared 1 base from V and 13 bases from J, leaving 14 bases between. This chain's CDR3 is CASSQGQSAFYF. The CDR3 DNA follows: TGTGCCAGCAGCCAAGGACAGTCCGCGTTTTACTTC.

The chain has TRBV6-1 and TRBJ1-2; D possibly corresponds to TRBD1 (6 bases). The V end lost 4 bases, the J end lost 3 bases, and 12 bases lay between the germline ends. Germline CDR1 MNHNS, CDR2 SASEGT. This CDR3 spans 14 amino acids. CDR3 amino acids: CASSAPTGDYGYTF. The CDR3 DNA sequence: TGTGCCAGCAGTGCCCCGACAGGAGACTATGGCTACACCTTC.

This clone appeared a single time. This chain connects TRBV7-2 to TRBJ1-1; no definite D call. CDR1 and CDR2 from the germline V gene are SGHTA and FQGNSA. This CDR3 comprises 14 residues. V dropped 5 bases and J dropped 8 bases, with 18 bases sitting between them. The CDR3 nucleotides are TGTGCCAGCAGCCCCGAGCCCGCGGCGTCCGAAGCTTTCTTT. Its translation is CASSPEPAASEAFF.

CDR3 nucleotides: TGCGCCAGCAGCTTGTCTGTAGCGGGAGGCACCGGGGAGCTGTTTTTT. It encodes CASSLSVAGGTGELFF. The chain employs TRBV5-1 and TRBJ2-2; TRBD2 aligns across 10 bases. This CDR3 region has 16 residues. The J segment lost 4 bases and the V segment lost 1 base, leaving 4 bases of the junction unmatched. Per the germline V gene, CDR1 is SGHRS and CDR2 is YFSETQ. Complete variable domain (other parts from reference TRBV5-1 and TRBJ2-2): KAGVTQTPRYLIKTRGQQVTLSCSPISGHRSVSWYQQTPGQGLQFLFEYFSETQRNKGNFPGRFSGRQFSNSRSEMNVSTLELGDSALYLCASSLSVAGGTGELFFGEGSRLTVL.

V and J are TRBV29-1 and TRBJ2-3; 9 nucleotides line up with TRBD1. The V and J ends lost 3 bases and 2 bases, in that order; junction bases with no gene match: 12. Germline V CDR1 and CDR2: SQVTM, ANQGSEA. This CDR3 contains 17 residues. The CDR3 DNA is TGCAGCGTTGAGGGAATACAGGGGGCGTTTGACACAGATACGCAGTATTTT. Encoded protein: CSVEGIQGAFDTDTQYF.

The chain joins TRBV27 to TRBJ2-1; TRBD2 matches 7 bases. This CDR3 is built from 19 residues. The germline CDR1 and CDR2 sequences are MNHEY and SMNVEV (reference sequence). Trimming cost V 0 bases and J 0 bases; bases outside gene matches: 11. The chain's CDR3 is CASSLSSPLARSSYNEQFF. In DNA, the CDR3 is TGTGCCAGCAGTTTATCGAGTCCACTAGCGCGGAGCTCCTACAATGAGCAGTTCTTC.

This clone was found a few times. The chain links TRBV11-2 to TRBJ2-1, with TRBD2 matching over 12 bases. Germline CDR1 reads SGHAT; CDR2 reads FQNNGV. Trimming at V came to 2 bases and at J to 7 bases, leaving 3 bases not matched to a gene. The CDR3 runs 15 residues. Written as DNA, the CDR3 is TGTGCCAGCAGCTTATCCACTAGCGGGAGGAATGAGCAGTTCTTC. This codes for CASSLSTSGRNEQFF. Looking up the rest from reference TRBV11-2 and TRBJ2-1 gives the full variable domain: EAGVAQSPRYKIIEKRQSVAFWCNPISGHATLYWYQQILGQGPKLLIQFQNNGVVDDSQLPKDRFSAERLKGVDSTLKIQPAKLEDSAVYLCASSLSTSGRNEQFFGPGTRLTVL.

The CDR3 DNA sequence: TGTGCCAGCAGCTTAATTCGGGGCACTGAAGCTTTCTTT. It is translated as CASSLIRGTEAFF. The chain recombines TRBV7-2 with TRBJ1-1; D call uncertain. V was trimmed by 2 bases and J by 4 bases, leaving 8 bases between them. This CDR3 contains 13 residues. Germline values: CDR1 SGHTA, CDR2 FQGNSA.

The rearrangement joins TRBV2 to TRBJ2-3; possible D gene TRBD1, 6 bases. Germline-derived CDR1 and CDR2 are SNHLY and FYNNEI. V lost 4 bases to trimming and J lost 1 base, with 9 bases between them. The CDR3 is 14 amino acids. The CDR3 loop is CASSGQARTDTQYF. CDR3 nucleotide sequence: TGTGCCAGCAGTGGACAGGCGCGCACAGATACGCAGTATTTT.

The CDR3: CASSDRTGNEQYF. CDR3 in DNA: TGCGCCAGCTCCGATAGGACAGGGAACGAGCAGTACTTC. The rearrangement joins TRBV5-1 to TRBJ2-7, with TRBD1 matching 8 bases. In germline, CDR1 is SGHRS, CDR2 YFSETQ. The J segment lost 5 bases and the V segment lost 7 bases, leaving 8 bases of the junction unmatched. The CDR3 sequence is 13 residues long.

The chain joins TRBV4-2 to TRBJ1-1; 7 positions agree with TRBD1. The CDR3 totals 15 residues. The V and J ends lost 4 bases and 1 base, in that order; junction bases with no gene match: 6. CDR1 and CDR2 (germline): LGHNA, YNFKEQ. The CDR3 nucleotides are TGTGCCAGCAGCCTAAATAACAGGGGGAACACTGAAGCTTTCTTT. Protein: CASSLNNRGNTEAFF.

The V call is TRBV4-1, the J call TRBJ2-3; no reliable D call. Germline values: CDR1 MGHRA, CDR2 YSYEKL. Trimming cost V 1 base and J 4 bases, with 9 bases left between them. The CDR3 consists of 14 residues. This chain's CDR3 is CASSQVRRADTQYF. The CDR3 DNA reads as TGCGCCAGCAGCCAAGTTCGCCGGGCAGATACGCAGTATTTT.

V gene TRBV7-2 combines with J gene TRBJ1-5, with a weak D call TRBD1 (5 bases). Germline loops: CDR1 SGHTA, CDR2 FQGNSA. Trimming cost V 1 base and J 7 bases, with 14 bases left between them. The CDR3 has 15 amino acids. CDR3 residues: CASSLVAGREQPQHF. The CDR3 DNA sequence: TGTGCCAGCAGCTTAGTGGCAGGGAGGGAACAGCCCCAGCATTTT.

The rearrangement uses TRBV28 and TRBJ2-6; D unresolved. CDR1 MDHEN and CDR2 SYDVKM come from the germline V gene. Trimming took off 4 bases at V and 0 bases at J, with 16 bases between the two ends. The CDR3 is made up of 18 amino acids. CDR3 residues: CASSYIPQLGSGANVLTF. In DNA form, the CDR3 reads TGTGCCAGCAGTTATATCCCCCAGCTAGGCTCTGGGGCCAACGTCCTGACTTTC.